The clone carrying this T cell receptor (beta chain) was seen ten or more times. The sample belongs to a study of T cells in Graves' hyperthyroidism and ophthalmopathy. Amplified regions were TCR beta CDR3 sequences from RNA transcripts. The TCR CDR3 was amplified in a first-round RT-PCR using the HTBI primer set. Each CDR3 protein gets one entry after TCRdb re-called the multiplex PCR reads with MiXCR. The sample has about 600,000 distinct CDR3 sequences, about a sixth seen once; the top ten hold 3% to 4%. CDR1 is MNHNS, CDR2 SASEGT, per germline. This CDR3 has 15 amino acids. Trimming cost V 6 bases and J 0 bases, with 9 bases left between them.

The specimen sequenced was blood. The rearrangement joins TRBV6-1 to TRBJ2-6; possibly TRBD1 for D (5 bases). The source of this sequence is a middle-aged woman with Graves' ophthalmopathy. The DNA of the CDR3 is TGTGCCAGCAGCTCACAGGTCTCTGGGGCCAACGTCCTGACTTTC. Its protein is CASSSQVSGANVLTF.